Each of the 26 T cell receptor beta chains below was sequenced from the same sample in a study of graft-versus-host responses after intestinal transplantation. Clones were read by immunoSEQ multiplex PCR, and TCRdb kept only the in-frame ones, dropping some. The sample yields some 96,000 clones, 90% seen once. Specimen: PBMCs, collected about 440 days after intestinal transplant. Receptor source: a human patient who received an intestinal transplant, so some T cells may come from the graft donor.

This clone was detected only a few times. The chain has TRBV27 and TRBJ1-1; 7 nucleotides agree with TRBD1. The trim removed 5 bases at V and 5 bases at J, leaving 2 bases unmatched. The CDR3 runs 12 residues. Looked up from germline, CDR1 is MNHEY and CDR2 is SMNVEV (reference sequence). The CDR3 here is CASSVRGTEAFF. The CDR3 nucleotides are TGTGCCAGCAGTGTCAGGGGGACTGAAGCTTTCTTT.

This chain joins TRBV6-1 and TRBJ2-7; D unclear. The CDR3 is made up of 15 amino acids. Deletions cut 3 bases from V and 4 bases from J, with 16 bases between. Per the germline V gene, CDR1 is MNHNS and CDR2 is SASEGT. The CDR3: CASSDSVARHYEQYF. The CDR3 bases are TGTGCCAGCAGTGATTCCGTGGCCCGCCATTACGAGCAGTACTTC.

This chain connects TRBV6-5 to TRBJ1-6, with D possibly matching TRBD1 (6 bases). The CDR3 is 14 amino acids. With 6 bases removed from V and 10 bases from J, the gap between germline ends came to 16 bases. Germline CDR1 MNHEY, CDR2 SVGAGI. The CDR3 spells CASSLGGLGSPLHF. The CDR3 nucleotides read TGTGCCAGCAGCCTGGGGGGGCTAGGGTCACCCCTCCACTTT.

This chain uses TRBV2 with TRBJ1-2; 8 bases line up with TRBD1. The junction had 8 bases not matched to a gene; V was cut back by 5 bases and J by 0 bases. Germline V gives CDR1 SNHLY, CDR2 FYNNEI. This CDR3 spans 16 amino acids. CDR3 nucleotides: TGTGCCAGCAGTTGGGGCAGGGGGCGAGCTAACTATGGCTACACCTTC. Encoded protein: CASSWGRGRANYGYTF.

This chain links TRBV13 with TRBJ1-2, with D unresolved. V lost 0 bases and J lost 10, with 12 bases in between. This CDR3 spans 13 amino acids. Germline lookup yields CDR1 PRHDT and CDR2 FYEKMQ (reference sequence). DNA of the CDR3: TGTGCCAGCAGCTTAGGTAGGGAGGATCTCTACACCTTC. This sequence encodes CASSLGREDLYTF.

The chain recombines TRBV29-1 with TRBJ1-2; D is ambiguous. CDR3 size: 10 residues. Deletions cut 6 bases from V and 6 bases from J, with 8 bases between. Germline V CDR1 and CDR2: SQVTM, ANQGSEA. The CDR3 sequence: CSVDEDGYTF. CDR3 nucleotide sequence: TGCAGCGTAGATGAAGATGGCTACACCTTC. The full variable domain, rest sourced from reference TRBV29-1 and TRBJ1-2, is SAVISQKPSRDICQRGTSLTIQCQVDSQVTMMFWYRQQPGQSLTLIATANQGSEATYESGFVIDKFPISRPNLTFSTLTVSNMSPEDSSIYLCSVDEDGYTFGSGTRLTVV.

V usage is TRBV5-1 and J usage is TRBJ2-1; a weak D match, TRBD2 (6 bases). From germline, CDR1 is SGHRS and CDR2 YFSETQ. V was clipped by 0 bases and J by 1 base, with 8 bases between them. The CDR3 is 15 amino acids. The CDR3 coding sequence is TGCGCCAGCAGCTTGGAGGCGGGGTCCTACAATGAGCAGTTCTTC. It specifies CASSLEAGSYNEQFF.

The chain employs TRBV6-5 and TRBJ1-4; a weak D match, TRBD1 (6 bases). The germline gives CDR1 MNHEY, CDR2 SVGAGI. V lost 6 bases, J lost 8 bases, and 19 bases lay in between. The CDR3 covers 15 residues. CDR3 loop: CASSEGSGGREKLFF. The CDR3 DNA is TGTGCCAGCAGCGAGGGGTCGGGGGGCCGGGAAAAACTGTTTTTT.

This chain uses TRBV19 with TRBJ2-7; no definite D call. Germline V gene data show CDR1 as LNHDA and CDR2 as SQIVND (reference sequence). This CDR3 region has 14 residues. V lost 5 bases to trimming and J lost 0 bases, with 11 bases between them. The CDR3 bases are TGTGCCAGTAGTCCCTTTGGGCTCTCCTACGAGCAGTACTTC. Amino acid sequence: CASSPFGLSYEQYF.

The V and J genes are TRBV13 and TRBJ1-5; D not resolved. V gave up 8 bases and J gave up 1 base, with 12 bases separating them. CDR1 and CDR2 (germline): PRHDT, FYEKMQ (reference sequence). This CDR3 region has 14 residues. This CDR3 reads CASASVGSNQPQHF. The CDR3 DNA follows: TGTGCCAGCGCCTCGGTGGGCAGCAATCAGCCCCAGCATTTT. Combining the CDR3 with reference TRBV13 and TRBJ1-5 gives the whole variable domain AAGVIQSPRHLIKEKRETATLKCYPIPRHDTVYWYQQGPGQDPQFLISFYEKMQSDKGSIPDRFSAQQFSDYHSELNMSSLELGDSALYFCASASVGSNQPQHFGDGTRLSIL.

The chain couples TRBV27 to TRBJ2-4; D is possibly TRBD2 (6 bases). V dropped 3 bases and J dropped 8 bases, with 14 bases sitting between them. Germline V gene sequence: CDR1 MNHEY, CDR2 SMNVEV (reference sequence). The CDR3 sequence is 14 residues long. CDR3 nucleotide sequence: TGTGCCAGCAGTTTTATGGGGAGGCGGGACATTCAGTACTTC. This encodes CASSFMGRRDIQYF.

The chain's CDR3 is CASSPKGNQPQHF. The DNA for the CDR3 is TGTGCCAGCTCACCGAAGGGGAATCAGCCCCAGCATTTT. The chain is built from TRBV18 and TRBJ1-5, with D possibly being TRBD1 (5 bases). Germline CDR1 KGHSH, CDR2 LQKENI. Trimming cost V 3 bases and J 4 bases, with 7 bases left between them. The CDR3 covers 13 residues.

CDR3 nucleotides: TGTGCCAGTAGACTCGCTGGACAGGGGAACTACGAGCAGTACTTC. Translated: CASRLAGQGNYEQYF. This chain uses TRBV19 with TRBJ2-7, with 9 bases lining up with TRBD1. The germline gives CDR1 LNHDA, CDR2 SQIVND (reference sequence). V dropped 6 bases and J dropped 3; count of bases not matched to a gene: 9. The CDR3 is made up of 15 amino acids.

J is TRBJ2-7 and V is TRBV25-1; weak D call: TRBD1 (6 bases). The CDR3 is 15 residues long. With 6 bases removed from V and 11 bases from J, the gap between germline ends came to 26 bases. CDR1 and CDR2 (germline): MGHDK, SYGVNS. CDR3 region: CASSFRRGGETREYF. CDR3 nucleotides: TGTGCCAGCAGCTTCCGCCGTGGGGGCGAGACAAGGGAGTACTTC.

The V call is TRBV6-5, the J call TRBJ1-1, with D perhaps matching TRBD1 (5 bases). Germline loops: CDR1 MNHEY, CDR2 SVGAGI. Trimming removed 6 bases at V and 8 bases at J, with 10 bases between. The CDR3 has 11 amino acids. CDR3 amino acids: CASRRGGEAFF. The DNA for the CDR3 is TGTGCCAGCAGGAGGGGAGGAGAAGCTTTCTTT.

V and J are TRBV6-4 and TRBJ1-1, with a weak D call TRBD1 (6 bases). The CDR3 has 13 residues. The V end lost 3 bases, the J end lost 3 bases, and 8 bases lay between the germline ends. The germline gives CDR1 MRHNA, CDR2 SNTAGT. The CDR3 region is CASSEAGDTEAFF. The DNA for the CDR3 is TGTGCCAGCAGTGAAGCAGGGGACACTGAAGCTTTCTTT.

This clone has only a few counts. The chain recombines TRBV9 with TRBJ2-1, with a weak D call TRBD2 (5 bases). The V end was cut by 2 bases, the J end by 8 bases, with 17 bases between. The CDR3 is 15 amino acids. CDR1 and CDR2 (germline): SGDLS, YYNGEE. This chain's CDR3 is CASSVTLVAGDEQFF. The CDR3 nucleotides are TGTGCCAGCAGCGTGACCCTAGTCGCGGGCGATGAGCAGTTCTTC.

The J gene is TRBJ2-1, the V gene TRBV7-8, with TRBD1 matching 7 bases. Looked up from germline, CDR1 is SGHVS and CDR2 is FQNEAQ. The CDR3 is 17 residues long. V shed 4 bases, J shed 2 bases, and the junction held 11 bases outside the gene matches. The CDR3 protein is CASSSNTGTEAYNEQFF. The CDR3 DNA reads as TGTGCCAGCAGCTCGAATACCGGGACAGAGGCCTACAATGAGCAGTTCTTC.

Only a few counts were recorded for this clone. This rearrangement joins TRBV10-1 to TRBJ2-2, with D possibly TRBD1 on 6 matching bases. CDR3 length: 14 residues. Trimming left V 0 bases short and J 6 bases short, with 8 bases between. The germline V gene has CDR1 WNHNN and CDR2 SYGVQD (reference sequence). This CDR3 reads CASSESGGSGELFF. The DNA for the CDR3 is TGCGCCAGCAGTGAGTCTGGGGGCTCCGGGGAGCTGTTTTTT.

The chain links TRBV5-1 to TRBJ1-2; no clear D gene. Germline CDR1 SGHRS, CDR2 YFSETQ. V gave up 0 bases and J gave up 0 bases, with 6 bases separating them. CDR3 size: 14 residues. The CDR3 bases are TGCGCCAGCAGCTTGGTGGGAACTAACTATGGCTACACCTTC. This encodes CASSLVGTNYGYTF.

V usage is TRBV15 and J usage is TRBJ2-7, with D maybe TRBD2 (5 bases). Germline V gene lookup returns CDR1 LNHNV and CDR2 YYDKDF (reference sequence). Trimming took 4 bases from V and 2 from J, leaving 18 bases between them. CDR3 length equals 16 residues. Here the CDR3 reads CATSTTLTSSAYEQYF. DNA for the CDR3: TGTGCCACCAGCACCACCCTCACTAGTTCGGCCTACGAGCAGTACTTC.

This rearrangement joins TRBV7-9 to TRBJ1-5; D is perhaps TRBD1 (6 bases). Between the trimmed V and J ends, which lost 5 bases and 3 bases, there was a span of 11 bases. The CDR3 spans 14 residues. Per the germline V gene, CDR1 is SEHNR and CDR2 is FQNEAQ (reference sequence). CDR3 sequence reads: CASSVGQPNQPQHF. Here the CDR3 DNA reads TGTGCCAGCAGCGTCGGACAGCCCAATCAGCCCCAGCATTTT.

This chain links TRBV4-1 with TRBJ2-1; either TRBD1 or TRBD2 may supply D (5 bases each). The V gene's germline CDR1 is MGHRA and CDR2 YSYEKL. Trimming left V 7 bases short and J 0 bases short, with 13 bases between. CDR3 length: 15 amino acids. CDR3 coding DNA: TGCGCCAGCACGCCGGGACCAAGCTCCTACAATGAGCAGTTCTTC. Protein sequence: CASTPGPSSYNEQFF.

The V gene is TRBV13, the J gene TRBJ2-4; 8 nucleotides line up with TRBD1. CDR1 and CDR2 from the germline V gene are PRHDT and FYEKMQ (reference sequence). Trimming at V came to 4 bases and at J to 1 base, leaving 6 bases not matched to a gene. The CDR3 is made up of 16 amino acids. The CDR3 sequence is CASSSWTGMAKNIQYF. In DNA form, the CDR3 reads TGTGCCAGCAGCTCCTGGACAGGGATGGCCAAAAACATTCAGTACTTC. Drawing the rest from reference TRBV13 and TRBJ2-4, the complete variable domain is AAGVIQSPRHLIKEKRETATLKCYPIPRHDTVYWYQQGPGQDPQFLISFYEKMQSDKGSIPDRFSAQQFSDYHSELNMSSLELGDSALYFCASSSWTGMAKNIQYFGAGTRLSVL.

This clone was seen once. The limits of the CDR3 on the DNA are not certain, so only TCRdb's listed CDR3 is given. The gene calls are TRBV21-1 and TRBJ2-7. TRBV21-1 is a pseudogene. The CDR3 is 15 amino acids long, termini counted. The CDR3 spells CASSKVGWGSYEQYF.

The rearrangement joins TRBV18 to TRBJ2-5; D gene unclear. The CDR3 totals 14 residues. V lost 3 bases to trimming and J lost 4 bases, with 12 bases between them. The germline V gene has CDR1 KGHSH and CDR2 LQKENI. CDR3 nucleotide sequence: TGTGCCAGCTCACCCCATAGATGGTCAGAGACCCAGTACTTC. Translating gives CASSPHRWSETQYF.